The 6 T cell receptor beta chains reported below all come from one sample, sequenced in a study of Graves' ophthalmopathy and Graves' hyperthyroidism. TCR beta CDR3 amplification used RNA transcripts. First-round RT-PCR relied on HTBI primers, and a second-round multiplex PCR came next. TCRdb called the multiplex PCR reads again in MiXCR, with one record for every CDR3 protein. The repertoire holds hundreds of thousands of distinct CDR3 sequences, with 40% as singletons. The sequenced sample consisted of peripheral blood. The receptors derive from an adult man with Graves' ophthalmopathy.

Ten or more counts support this clonotype. The chain employs TRBV20-1 and TRBJ2-6; unclear D gene. The CDR3 contains 14 residues. CDR1 DFQATT and CDR2 SNEGSKA come from the germline V gene (reference sequence). The germline V and J ends were trimmed by 2 bases and 0 bases, with 5 bases remaining between them. CDR3 loop: CSARRPSGANVLTF. The CDR3 coding sequence is TGCAGTGCTAGACGGCCCTCTGGGGCCAACGTCCTGACTTTC.

CDR3: CASSYPDRDTGRNTIYF. CDR3 nucleotides: TGTGCCAGCAGTTACCCCGACCGGGACACCGGGAGAAACACCATATATTTT. The rearrangement links TRBV6-6 to TRBJ1-3; a possible D gene is TRBD1 (6 bases). The CDR3 contains 17 residues. The germline gives CDR1 MNHNY, CDR2 SVGAGI (reference sequence). V was trimmed by 2 bases and J by 5 bases, leaving 19 bases between them.

Regarding this clonotype: The junction and the germline gene differ at one end; a read error may be behind it. This rearrangement joins TRBV10-3 to TRBJ2-7; 11 nucleotides match TRBD2. The length of the CDR3 is 13 residues. In germline, CDR1 is ENHRY, CDR2 SYGVKD. The CDR3 DNA is TGTGCCATCAGGACTAGCGGGACCTACGAGCAGTACTTT. Amino acid sequence: CAIRTSGTYEQYF.

This clonotype was seen a few times. V is TRBV7-9 and J is TRBJ2-2; either TRBD1 or TRBD2 may supply D (5 bases each). The CDR3 has 16 residues. CDR1 SEHNR and CDR2 FQNEAQ come from the germline V gene (reference sequence). V shed 5 bases and J shed 5 bases, with 18 bases lying between them. As DNA, the CDR3 is TGTGCCAGCAGCACGAGGACTGCCAAGGGGACCGGGGAGCTGTTTTTT. Its translation is CASSTRTAKGTGELFF. The variable domain in full, with the rest retrieved from reference TRBV7-9 and TRBJ2-2, is DTGVSQNPRHKITKRGQNVTFRCDPISEHNRLYWYRQTLGQGPEFLTYFQNEAQLEKSRLLSDRFSAERPKGSFSTLEIQRTEQGDSAMYLCASSTRTAKGTGELFFGEGSRLTVL.

This clonotype was found many times. CDR3: CATSSQGEETQYF. CDR3 bases: TGTGCCACCAGCTCACAGGGTGAAGAGACCCAGTACTTC. V is TRBV15 and J is TRBJ2-5; D may be TRBD1 (6 bases). Trimming pared 5 bases from V and 3 bases from J, leaving 10 bases between. The CDR3 sequence is 13 residues long. Germline CDR1 is LNHNV and CDR2 is YYDKDF (reference sequence).

This clonotype was seen a handful of times. The V call is TRBV7-2, the J call TRBJ2-5, with 8 positions matching TRBD2. The germline V gene has CDR1 SGHTA and CDR2 FQGNSA. There are 15 residues in the CDR3. The J segment lost 1 base and the V segment lost 4 bases, leaving 5 bases of the junction unmatched. CDR3 loop: CASSWGRGVQETQYF. CDR3 nucleotide sequence: TGTGCCAGCAGCTGGGGGCGGGGGGTCCAAGAGACCCAGTACTTC.